A selection of T cell receptor beta chains follows, all from one sample in a study of T cells in Graves' hyperthyroidism and ophthalmopathy. TCRdb independently ran MiXCR on the multiplex PCR reads; one entry per CDR3 protein. The sample lists 700,000 to 950,000 distinct CDR3 sequences; roughly a third were seen once. Sequencing input: blood. These receptors all stem from a woman aged 35 to 49 with Graves' hyperthyroidism. The CDR3 runs from the conserved cysteine through the conserved F or W. Each record gives: CDR3 DNA, CDR3 protein, clone size, V gene, J gene, D gene. A D gene is named only where the DNA matches it firmly. Expanded clones get a size class; other rows say once, few or many, or leave the size out.

CDR3nt: TGTGCCAGCACCCTAGGGCATCCGGGACTAGCGGACCAAGAGACCCAGTACTTC
CDR3aa: CASTLGHPGLADQETQYF
abundance: NA
v_gene: TRBV3-1
j_gene: TRBJ2-5
d_gene: TRBD2

CDR3nt: TGTGCCAGGAGAAGCAACTCAACTAATGAAAAACTGTTTTTT
CDR3aa: CARRSNSTNEKLFF
abundance: few
v_gene: TRBV6-1
j_gene: TRBJ1-4
d_gene: NA

CDR3nt: TGTGCCAGCAGTTTAGGAGGGAGAGGCACCGGGGAGCTGTTTTTT
CDR3aa: CASSLGGRGTGELFF
abundance: NA
v_gene: TRBV27
j_gene: TRBJ2-2
d_gene: NA

CDR3nt: TGTGCCAGCAGACCCGGAAGGAGTTACACCGGGGAGCTGTTTTTT
CDR3aa: CASRPGRSYTGELFF
abundance: many
v_gene: TRBV7-2
j_gene: TRBJ2-2
d_gene: NA

CDR3nt: TGCGCCAGCCGACCGGCTCATGAGCCCCCCTATGGCTACACCTTC
CDR3aa: CASRPAHEPPYGYTF
abundance: NA
v_gene: TRBV4-3
j_gene: TRBJ1-2
d_gene: NA

CDR3nt: TGTGCCAGTAAAACGACAGGGCGCGACAATCAGCCCCAGCATTTT
CDR3aa: CASKTTGRDNQPQHF
abundance: NA
v_gene: TRBV19
j_gene: TRBJ1-5
d_gene: TRBD1

CDR3nt: TGTGCCAGCAGCCAACCCCCTAGCGGTGTTAACACCGGGGAGCTGTTTTTT
CDR3aa: CASSQPPSGVNTGELFF
abundance: NA
v_gene: TRBV7-9
j_gene: TRBJ2-2
d_gene: TRBD2

CDR3nt: TGCAGTGCCCAATCCTCGGGCGGGAGCACAGATACGCAGTATTTT
CDR3aa: CSAQSSGGSTDTQYF
abundance: NA
v_gene: TRBV20-1
j_gene: TRBJ2-3
d_gene: NA

CDR3nt: TGTGCCAGCAGTGCCGATGCGGGTCAGCCCCAGCATTTT
CDR3aa: CASSADAGQPQHF
abundance: few
v_gene: TRBV25-1
j_gene: TRBJ1-5
d_gene: NA

CDR3nt: TGTGCCAGCAGTCTTAGCCTGTGGTTGGAAGCTTTCTTT
CDR3aa: CASSLSLWLEAFF
abundance: NA
v_gene: TRBV28
j_gene: TRBJ1-1
d_gene: NA

CDR3nt: TGTGCCACCAGTGAAGGGACAGGGAGCAACTATGGCTACACCTTC
CDR3aa: CATSEGTGSNYGYTF
abundance: NA
v_gene: TRBV24-1
j_gene: TRBJ1-2
d_gene: TRBD1

CDR3nt: TGTGCCAGCAGCCGGACACTGCATAGAAATCAGGGTGAAAAACTGTTTTTT
CDR3aa: CASSRTLHRNQGEKLFF
abundance: NA
v_gene: TRBV5-4
j_gene: TRBJ1-4
d_gene: NA

CDR3nt: TGCGCCAGCAGCCAAGACCTGGGGGGGGCCCAGCATTTT
CDR3aa: CASSQDLGGAQHF
abundance: few
v_gene: TRBV4-3
j_gene: TRBJ1-5
d_gene: NA

CDR3nt: TGTGCCAGCAGTTCTATCTCCCCTGAAGCTTTC
CDR3aa: CASSSISPEAF
abundance: NA
v_gene: TRBV12-3/TRBV12-4
j_gene: TRBJ2-6
d_gene: NA

CDR3nt: TGTGCCACCAGTGCCGGGGTCGGTGACAATCAGCCCCAGCATTTT
CDR3aa: CATSAGVGDNQPQHF
abundance: many
v_gene: TRBV24-1
j_gene: TRBJ1-5
d_gene: NA

CDR3nt: TGTGCCAGCAGCTCGATACCCCCTTCACCCCTCCACTTT
CDR3aa: CASSSIPPSPLHF
abundance: NA
v_gene: TRBV7-9
j_gene: TRBJ1-6
d_gene: NA

CDR3nt: TGCGCCAGCAGCCACCTTGACAGGGTTGACGGGGAGCTGTTTTTT
CDR3aa: CASSHLDRVDGELFF
abundance: NA
v_gene: TRBV7-9
j_gene: TRBJ2-2
d_gene: TRBD1

CDR3nt: TGTGCCAGCAGCCACCGGGACCAGCCCTATTCTGGGGCCAACGTCCTGACTTTC
CDR3aa: CASSHRDQPYSGANVLTF
abundance: NA
v_gene: TRBV7-9
j_gene: TRBJ2-6
d_gene: NA

CDR3nt: TGCAGCGTCCCCGGGAAGGGCCCCGTCTATGGCTACACCTTC
CDR3aa: CSVPGKGPVYGYTF
abundance: many
v_gene: TRBV29-1
j_gene: TRBJ1-2
d_gene: NA

CDR3nt: TGTGCCAGCAGACCGATCGTGGGGCTAGCGGGAGATGTAGTGAATGAGCAGTTCTTC
CDR3aa: CASRPIVGLAGDVVNEQFF
abundance: NA
v_gene: TRBV12-3/TRBV12-4
j_gene: TRBJ2-1
d_gene: TRBD2

CDR3nt: TGTGCCAGCACCCTAGAGACTAGCGGGTCCTACGAGCAGTACTTC
CDR3aa: CASTLETSGSYEQYF
abundance: NA
v_gene: TRBV7-8
j_gene: TRBJ2-7
d_gene: TRBD2

CDR3nt: TGTGCCAGCAGCTCGGACAGGTCATATGGCTACACCTTC
CDR3aa: CASSSDRSYGYTF
abundance: many
v_gene: TRBV7-2
j_gene: TRBJ1-2
d_gene: TRBD1

CDR3nt: TGTGCCAGCAGTGAAGGACGGAGCTCCTACAATGAGCAGTTCTTC
CDR3aa: CASSEGRSSYNEQFF
abundance: few
v_gene: TRBV2
j_gene: TRBJ2-1
d_gene: NA

CDR3nt: TGCGCCACCAGACTCCAAGAGAACACTGAAGCTTTCTTT
CDR3aa: CATRLQENTEAFF
abundance: many
v_gene: TRBV5-1
j_gene: TRBJ1-1
d_gene: NA

CDR3nt: TGTGCCAGCAGCCTCACGGACGGGCCCAATCAGCCCCAGCATTTT
CDR3aa: CASSLTDGPNQPQHF
abundance: NA
v_gene: TRBV6-2/TRBV6-3
j_gene: TRBJ1-5
d_gene: NA

CDR3nt: TGTGCCAGCAGCTTGGGTGGGGGTGCTGGTGGCTACACCTTC
CDR3aa: CASSLGGGAGGYTF
abundance: few
v_gene: TRBV7-2
j_gene: TRBJ1-2
d_gene: NA

CDR3nt: TGTGCCAGCGGGCCTTCGGGTCATAGCAATCAGCCCCAGCATTTT
CDR3aa: CASGPSGHSNQPQHF
abundance: many
v_gene: TRBV6-5
j_gene: TRBJ1-5
d_gene: NA

CDR3nt: TGCAGTGCGAGAACTGGGGATGGCTACACCTTC
CDR3aa: CSARTGDGYTF
abundance: NA
v_gene: TRBV20-1
j_gene: TRBJ1-2
d_gene: NA